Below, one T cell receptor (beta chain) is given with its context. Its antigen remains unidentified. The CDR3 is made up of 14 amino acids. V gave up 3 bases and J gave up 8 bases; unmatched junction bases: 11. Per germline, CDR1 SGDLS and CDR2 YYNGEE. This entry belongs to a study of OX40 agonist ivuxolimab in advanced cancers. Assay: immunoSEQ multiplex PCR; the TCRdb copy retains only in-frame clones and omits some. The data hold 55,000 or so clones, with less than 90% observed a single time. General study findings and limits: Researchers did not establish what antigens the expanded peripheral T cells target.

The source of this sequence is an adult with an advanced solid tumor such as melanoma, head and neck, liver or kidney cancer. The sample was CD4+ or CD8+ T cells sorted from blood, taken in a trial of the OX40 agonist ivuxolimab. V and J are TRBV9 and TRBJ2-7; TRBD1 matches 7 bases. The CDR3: CASSATGVTLKQYF. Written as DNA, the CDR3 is TGTGCCAGCAGCGCCACAGGGGTCACCCTCAAGCAGTACTTC.